This TCR beta chain was found in a study of beta chain features in type 1 diabetes. Findings and limits, study-wide: All four CD4+ subsets from Type 1 diabetes patients carried moderately but significantly shorter TCRB CDR3s. The question left open here concerned HLA type influencing TCRB rearrangement.

Points on this clone: Its antigen is currently unknown.

CDR1 is SEHNR and CDR2 is FQNEAQ in the germline V gene (reference sequence). The CDR3 covers 17 residues. Trimming stripped 4 bases from V and 6 bases from J, with 22 bases between. Over 95% purity was reached by all sorted populations. All of the isolated RNA was reverse transcribed, so expressed TCRB transcripts were sequenced. Libraries were prepared by immunoSEQ multiplex PCR; TCRdb keeps only in-frame clonotypes and omits some of them. Among some 190,000 clones listed, around 7.8% were seen once. The sequencing input was central memory CD4+ T cells from blood. The chain carries TRBV7-9 and TRBJ1-5; D is possibly TRBD1 (5 bases). The sequence derives from a woman aged 40-49 years with type 1 diabetes. CDR3 sequence: CASSSSGGTASGQPQHF. CDR3 in DNA: TGTGCCAGCAGCTCGAGTGGCGGGACGGCCTCTGGTCAGCCCCAGCATTTT. Filled out from reference TRBV7-9 and TRBJ1-5, the complete variable domain reads DTGVSQNPRHKITKRGQNVTFRCDPISEHNRLYWYRQTLGQGPEFLTYFQNEAQLEKSRLLSDRFSAERPKGSFSTLEIQRTEQGDSAMYLCASSSSGGTASGQPQHFGDGTRLSIL.